The TCR beta chain described here comes from a study of shared clonotypes between healthy human individuals. Naivety among CD8 cells was defined by CD45RO negativity and positive CCR7 selection, thereby excluding terminally differentiated effector memory CD45RA+ cells. TCRdb keeps only in-frame clones here, not all; method: immunoSEQ multiplex PCR. The sample includes about 2 million clones, 85% to 95% seen only once; the top ten take 0.85% to 1.3%. The clonotype originates from a man aged 18 to 29 in good health. Sequenced: naive CD8+ T cells sorted from blood.

CDR3 sequence: CASSPLRTGAYGYTF. In DNA, the CDR3 is TGTGCCAGCAGCCCACTCAGGACAGGAGCCTATGGCTACACCTTC. The chain employs TRBV7-2 and TRBJ1-2; TRBD1 matches at 7 bases. Trimming cost V 5 bases and J 4 bases; bases outside gene matches: 10. CDR1 and CDR2 (germline): SGHTA, FQGNSA. This CDR3 spans 15 amino acids.